This TCR beta chain was obtained from a study of human T cells and chemical hapten exposure. Each CDR3 protein gets one entry after TCRdb re-called the RACE reads with MiXCR. The table shows some 400,000 distinct CDR3 sequences, with approximately 5.1% occurring only once. This clonotype showed up many times. The CDR3 spans 15 residues. Trimming removed 5 bases at V and 4 bases at J, with 16 bases between. Germline V CDR1 and CDR2: SEHNR, FQNEAQ (reference sequence). As to time point: patch test 1, 2 weeks after DPC sensitization. Treatment meaning: therapeutic diphenylcyclopropenone sensitization with weekly scalp DPC. Patch tests were applied only after blood draws.

This receptor was identified in a woman in her forties or fifties with alopecia areata. Some clones in this sample may be carry-over from other donors' samples. The chain joins TRBV7-9 to TRBJ2-3, with a tentative D call TRBD1 (5 bases). Sequenced here: whole blood, sampled in connection with sensitization to the hapten diphenylcyclopropenone (DPC). CDR3 amino acids: CASSPPLIRADTQYF. DNA for the CDR3: TGTGCCAGCAGCCCTCCCCTCATCAGGGCAGATACGCAGTATTTT.